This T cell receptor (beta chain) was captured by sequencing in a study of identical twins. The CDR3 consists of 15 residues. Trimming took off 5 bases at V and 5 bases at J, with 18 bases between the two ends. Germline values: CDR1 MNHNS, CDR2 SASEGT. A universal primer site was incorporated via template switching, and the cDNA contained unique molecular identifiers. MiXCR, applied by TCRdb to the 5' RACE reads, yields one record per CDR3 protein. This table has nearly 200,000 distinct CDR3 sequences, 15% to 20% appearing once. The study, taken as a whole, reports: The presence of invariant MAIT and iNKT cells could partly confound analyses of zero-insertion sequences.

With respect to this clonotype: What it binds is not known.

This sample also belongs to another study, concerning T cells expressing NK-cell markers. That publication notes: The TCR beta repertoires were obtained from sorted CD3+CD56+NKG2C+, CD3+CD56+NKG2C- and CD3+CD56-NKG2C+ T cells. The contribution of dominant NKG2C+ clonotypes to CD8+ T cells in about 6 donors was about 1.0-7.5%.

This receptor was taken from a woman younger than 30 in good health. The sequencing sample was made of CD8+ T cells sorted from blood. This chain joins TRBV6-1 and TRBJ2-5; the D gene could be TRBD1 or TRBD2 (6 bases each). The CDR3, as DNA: TGTGCCAGCAGTCGCACAGTCGAAGGGGGGGAGACCCAGTACTTC. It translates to CASSRTVEGGETQYF.